The 25 T cell receptor beta chains listed next were all sequenced from one sample in a study of shared clonotypes between healthy human individuals. Repertoires were generated with immunoSEQ multiplex PCR, while TCRdb's copy carries only in-frame clones and drops some. The sample records more than 1 million clones, more than 75% being singletons. Input material: memory CD4+ T cells from PBMCs. Subset specified: CD45RA-negative fraction. These receptors were taken from a young man in good health. Some clones in this sample may be carry-over from other donors' samples.

This clone was recorded at least ten times. This rearrangement joins TRBV6-5 to TRBJ1-2; D is unresolved. Looked up from germline, CDR1 is MNHEY and CDR2 is SVGAGI. Trimming took off 10 bases at V and 8 bases at J, with 11 bases between the two ends. This CDR3 spans 10 amino acids. The CDR3 sequence: CATYDGGYTF. CDR3 bases: TGTGCCACCTACGATGGGGGCTACACCTTC.

V usage is TRBV2 and J usage is TRBJ2-5; D possibly matches TRBD1 or TRBD2 (5 bases each). Trimming pared 8 bases from V and 7 bases from J, leaving 20 bases between. Germline lookup yields CDR1 SNHLY and CDR2 FYNNEI. This CDR3 is 14 amino acids long. In nucleotides, the CDR3 is TGTGCCAGCGACAGAGCGGTGCCAGGTCGGACCCAGTACTTC. It codes for CASDRAVPGRTQYF.

The chain recombines TRBV4-2 with TRBJ2-1; D ambiguous. The V end lost 2 bases, the J end lost 8 bases, and 13 bases lay between the germline ends. Germline V gives CDR1 LGHNA, CDR2 YNFKEQ. This CDR3 has 14 residues. CDR3 nucleotide sequence: TGTGCCAGCAGCCAATCATGGGTCGGCCATGAGCAGTTCTTC. This encodes CASSQSWVGHEQFF.

The chain employs TRBV5-1 and TRBJ2-2; 7 bases fit TRBD2. The length of the CDR3 is 14 residues. V shed 0 bases, J shed 5 bases, and the junction held 1 base outside the gene matches. Germline CDR1 is SGHRS and CDR2 is YFSETQ. The CDR3 protein is CASSLVGLTGELFF. The CDR3 DNA sequence: TGCGCCAGCAGCTTGGTGGGACTAACCGGGGAGCTGTTTTTT.

This sequence joins TRBV13 and TRBJ2-5; D is possibly TRBD1 or TRBD2 (5 bases each). CDR3 length: 16 residues. Trimming stripped 4 bases from V and 5 bases from J, with 20 bases between. CDR1 and CDR2 from the germline V gene are PRHDT and FYEKMQ (reference sequence). CDR3 coding DNA: TGTGCCAGCAGCTCCCTCATCTCTAGGGACCGCGAGACCCAGTACTTC. Its protein product is CASSSLISRDRETQYF.

V is TRBV7-8 and J is TRBJ2-2, with D perhaps being TRBD1 or TRBD2 (5 bases each). This CDR3 has 18 residues. The V end was cut by 0 bases, the J end by 5 bases, with 19 bases between. CDR1 and CDR2 from the germline V gene are SGHVS and FQNEAQ. CDR3 DNA: TGTGCCAGCAGCTTAGCGCAGGTCTTCCGGGACCGGACCGGGGAGCTGTTTTTT. Protein: CASSLAQVFRDRTGELFF.

In this sample, this clone turned up a few times. The J gene is TRBJ1-4, the V gene TRBV6-4, with 8 bases that match TRBD1. Germline CDR1 MRHNA, CDR2 SNTAGT. CDR3 length equals 13 residues. Trimming took 8 bases from V and 5 from J; bases not matched to a gene: 4. DNA for the CDR3: TGTGCCAGCGGGACAGGATTCAATGAAAAACTGTTTTTT. Translated: CASGTGFNEKLFF.

The chain is built from TRBV7-7 and TRBJ2-5; unclear D gene. Trimming cost V 1 base and J 2 bases, with 8 bases left between them. CDR1 SSHAT and CDR2 FNYEAQ come from the germline V gene (reference sequence). CDR3 length: 14 residues. The CDR3 DNA sequence: TGTGCCAGCAGCTTAGTGCCTGGGCAAGAGACCCAGTACTTC. Encoded protein: CASSLVPGQETQYF.

The chain combines TRBV7-2 with TRBJ1-1; 10 bases align to TRBD1. The CDR3 sequence is 15 residues long. J lost 6 bases, V lost 5 bases, and 9 bases had no gene match. The germline V gene encodes CDR1 SGHTA and CDR2 FQGNSA. CDR3 nucleotides: TGTGCCAGCAGCAGAGACAGGGGGCAGGCTTCTGAAGCTTTCTTT. Residues: CASSRDRGQASEAFF.

Of note for this clone: A read error is likely here: a far larger clone is one base away. V usage is TRBV5-4 and J usage is TRBJ1-2; D is possibly TRBD1 (6 bases). The CDR3 covers 14 residues. CDR1 is SGHNT and CDR2 is YYREEE in the germline V gene (reference sequence). V was shortened by 0 bases and J by 4 bases, with 10 bases between the two germline ends. The DNA for the CDR3 is TGTGCCAGCAGCTTGGACAGGGCGCTCTATGGCTACACCTTC. Translation: CASSLDRALYGYTF.

This sequence joins TRBV27 and TRBJ2-7, with 13 bases fitting TRBD2. V gave up 5 bases and J gave up 4 bases; unmatched junction bases: 11. This CDR3 has 17 amino acids. Germline V gene lookup returns CDR1 MNHEY and CDR2 SMNVEV (reference sequence). CDR3 bases: TGTGCCAGCAGTCCCAGGACTAGCGGGGGAAGGGCGTACGAGCAGTACTTC. The encoded protein is CASSPRTSGGRAYEQYF.

This clone was observed many times. The chain employs TRBV7-2 and TRBJ2-3, with TRBD2 matching 9 bases. The V gene's germline CDR1 is SGHTA and CDR2 FQGNSA. This CDR3 region has 14 residues. V lost 3 bases and J lost 9; bases outside the gene matches: 7. In nucleotides, the CDR3 is TGTGCCAGCAGCTTCTTATCTAGCGGGGCCACGCAGTATTTT. Translating it yields CASSFLSSGATQYF.

This chain connects TRBV9 to TRBJ2-2; D is possibly TRBD2 (7 bases). Germline V gene sequence: CDR1 SGDLS, CDR2 YYNGEE. The CDR3 consists of 15 residues. Trimming stripped 0 bases from V and 6 bases from J, with 12 bases between. CDR3 amino acids: CASSVGGGAAGELFF. The DNA for the CDR3 is TGTGCCAGCAGCGTAGGCGGGGGCGCCGCCGGGGAGCTGTTTTTT.

This clone was counted only a few times. The gene calls are TRBV7-2 and TRBJ2-2, with D possibly matching TRBD2 (5 bases). The CDR3 consists of 15 residues. In germline, CDR1 is SGHTA, CDR2 FQGNSA. Trimming took 2 bases from V and 2 from J, leaving 9 bases between them. The CDR3 DNA sequence: TGTGCCAGCAGCTTAAGGCGGGTCAACACCGGGGAGCTGTTTTTT. Encoded protein: CASSLRRVNTGELFF.

This clone showed up just once. The chain is built from TRBV30 and TRBJ2-7; 7 bases fit TRBD1. After removal of 1 base from V and 3 bases from J, the junction contained 3 bases not matched to a gene. The CDR3 runs to 13 residues. Germline V lookup: CDR1 GTSNPN, CDR2 SVGIG (reference sequence). The CDR3 DNA reads as TGTGCCTGGAGTGCCGGGACAGTCTACGAGCAGTACTTC. Translation gives CAWSAGTVYEQYF.

Turning to this clone: Relative to the germline gene, one junction end is altered; a read error may explain this. The chain joins TRBV30 to TRBJ2-7; 8 bases are a match to TRBD2. The CDR3 runs to 14 residues. In germline, CDR1 is GTSNPN, CDR2 SVGIG (reference sequence). The CDR3 nucleotides read TGTGCCTGGAGATTAGGGACTAGTGCCTACGAGCGGTACTTC. Amino acids: CAWRLGTSAYERYF.

This clone was counted only a few times. J is TRBJ1-5 and V is TRBV25-1; D gene unclear. This CDR3 comprises 15 residues. V was cut by 2 bases and J by 3 bases, with 11 bases left in between. Per the germline V gene, CDR1 is MGHDK and CDR2 is SYGVNS. The CDR3 sequence is CASSENHGYNQPQHF. DNA for the CDR3: TGTGCCAGCAGTGAAAACCACGGCTACAATCAGCCCCAGCATTTT.

The J gene is TRBJ1-2, the V gene TRBV29-1; 7 bases align to TRBD1. The CDR3 totals 13 residues. V gave up 7 bases and J gave up 2 bases; unmatched junction bases: 7. Germline lookup yields CDR1 SQVTM and CDR2 ANQGSEA. As DNA, the CDR3 is TGCAGCGCCGCCGAGGGACAGAACTATGGCTACACCTTC. It codes for CSAAEGQNYGYTF.

This clone was counted only a few times. The J gene is TRBJ1-1, the V gene TRBV7-8, with 9 bases that match TRBD1. Trimming took 5 bases from V and 2 from J; bases not matched to a gene: 6. The CDR3 covers 15 residues. Germline V gene lookup returns CDR1 SGHVS and CDR2 FQNEAQ. CDR3 sequence (DNA): TGTGCCAGCAGCAAACAGGGGGCGAAAAACACTGAAGCTTTCTTT. Its protein is CASSKQGAKNTEAFF. Full variable domain (missing parts from reference TRBV7-8 and TRBJ1-1): GAGVSQSPRYKVAKRGQDVALRCDPISGHVSLFWYQQALGQGPEFLTYFQNEAQLDKSGLPSDRFFAERPEGSVSTLKIQRTQQEDSAVYLCASSKQGAKNTEAFFGQGTRLTVV.

The J gene is TRBJ1-1, the V gene TRBV5-1; no definite D call. The CDR3 has 13 residues. V gave up 5 bases and J gave up 4 bases, with 12 bases separating them. Germline CDR1 is SGHRS and CDR2 is YFSETQ. CDR3 protein: CASREGVGTEAFF. For the CDR3, the DNA is TGCGCCAGCAGGGAAGGCGTGGGCACTGAAGCTTTCTTT.

The J gene is TRBJ1-1, the V gene TRBV12-5; D is perhaps TRBD1 (6 bases). The CDR3 spans 17 residues. The ends were cut back, 4 bases at V and 1 base at J, with 19 bases in the middle. Germline CDR1 reads LGHNT; CDR2 reads FRNRAP. The CDR3 sequence is CASGSRTGILRNTEAFF. The CDR3 DNA is TGTGCTAGTGGTTCTCGTACAGGGATTTTACGGAACACTGAAGCTTTCTTT.

V gene TRBV28 combines with J gene TRBJ2-7; D is possibly TRBD2 (5 bases). CDR1 and CDR2 (germline): MDHEN, SYDVKM. This CDR3 is 13 amino acids long. With 5 bases removed from V and 4 bases from J, the gap between germline ends came to 12 bases. CDR3 sequence: CASSAAASYEQYF. The CDR3 bases are TGTGCCAGCAGTGCAGCGGCTTCTTACGAGCAGTACTTC.

This clone was seen only once. The chain couples TRBV28 to TRBJ2-5; D may match TRBD1 or TRBD2 (5 bases each). The germline V gene encodes CDR1 MDHEN and CDR2 SYDVKM. The V and J ends lost 0 bases and 1 base respectively, with 15 bases between them. The CDR3 runs to 17 residues. The CDR3 nucleotides read TGTGCCAGCAGTTTATGGGGGATGGGGACGCCCCAAGAGACCCAGTACTTC. Encoded protein: CASSLWGMGTPQETQYF.

The rearrangement joins TRBV4-3 to TRBJ2-1; D is unresolved. The CDR3 has 17 residues. V was clipped by 0 bases and J by 9 bases, with 21 bases between them. Germline V CDR1 and CDR2: LGHNA, YSLEER. This CDR3 is CASSQEATVRWIGEQFF. The CDR3 coding sequence is TGCGCCAGCAGCCAAGAGGCTACAGTGCGTTGGATAGGTGAGCAGTTCTTC.

This sequence joins TRBV11-2 and TRBJ2-7; no clear D gene. Trimming pared 5 bases from V and 0 bases from J, leaving 11 bases between. Per germline, CDR1 SGHAT and CDR2 FQNNGV. CDR3 size: 14 residues. The CDR3 sequence is CASSPDQFSYEQYF. The CDR3 coding sequence is TGTGCCAGCAGCCCAGACCAATTCTCCTACGAGCAGTACTTC.